This note documents a single T cell receptor (beta chain) sequence. The target antigen is unknown. Germline V gives CDR1 SGHRS, CDR2 YFSETQ. The CDR3 covers 14 residues. V shed 4 bases and J shed 2 bases, with 13 bases lying between them. The sample comes from a study of cytomegalovirus exposure and HLA in healthy donors. General observations from the study: The study listed 164 cytomegalovirus-associated TCR beta chains. A few chains tied to CMV proved CMV antigen-specific in vitro.

Using immunoSEQ multiplex PCR, the repertoire was profiled, and TCRdb retains in-frame clones only, with some absent. The sample has fewer than 75,000 clones; roughly 92% are singletons. The clonotype was recovered from a woman aged 18-29 years in good health and CMV-seropositive. Material: PBMCs. The rearrangement uses TRBV5-1 and TRBJ2-7; possibly TRBD2 for D (6 bases). The CDR3 is CASSPGGGTYEQYF. CDR3 coding DNA: TGCGCCAGCAGCCCGGGTGGCGGGACCTACGAGCAGTACTTC.